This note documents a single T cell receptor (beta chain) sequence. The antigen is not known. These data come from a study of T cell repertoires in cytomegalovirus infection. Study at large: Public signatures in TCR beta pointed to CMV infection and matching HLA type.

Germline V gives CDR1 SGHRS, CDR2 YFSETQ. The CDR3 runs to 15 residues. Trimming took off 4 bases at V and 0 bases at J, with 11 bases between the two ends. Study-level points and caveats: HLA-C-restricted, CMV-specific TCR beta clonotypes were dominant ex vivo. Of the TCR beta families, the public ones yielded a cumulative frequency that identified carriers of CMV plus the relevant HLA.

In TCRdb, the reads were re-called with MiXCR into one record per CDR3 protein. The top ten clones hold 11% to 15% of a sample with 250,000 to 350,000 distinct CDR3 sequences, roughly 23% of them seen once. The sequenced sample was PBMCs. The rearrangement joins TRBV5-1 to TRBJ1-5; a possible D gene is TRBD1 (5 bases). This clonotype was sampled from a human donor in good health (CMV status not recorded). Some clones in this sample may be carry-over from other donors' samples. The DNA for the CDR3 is TGCGCCAGCAGCCCGGGGGGTGTTAGCAATCAGCCCCAGCATTTT. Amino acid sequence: CASSPGGVSNQPQHF.